A few counts support the clone carrying this T cell receptor beta chain. The data were obtained in a study of T cells in narcolepsy. Using immunoSEQ multiplex PCR, the repertoire was profiled, and TCRdb retains in-frame clones only, with some absent. This sample has some 33,000 clones, with roughly 90% found just once. This TCR came from a human donor with narcolepsy. Sequenced input: CD45RA- memory CD4+ T cells from PBMCs.

This chain's CDR3 is CASSPRRGEQYF. DNA of the CDR3: TGTGCCAGTAGTCCCCGACGAGGCGAGCAGTACTTC. The J gene is TRBJ2-7, the V gene TRBV19, with D unclear. V gave up 5 bases and J gave up 6 bases, with 11 bases separating them. CDR1 and CDR2 (germline): LNHDA, SQIVND (reference sequence). CDR3 length: 12 amino acids.